Only a few counts were recorded for the clone carrying this T cell receptor beta chain. This record comes from a study of blood T cell repertoires in COVID-19. Across the study: Samples taken during acute and convalescent COVID-19 were collected in the United States, Italy and Spain. The cDNA or gDNA used as material had been derived from T cells, B-cell-depleted T cells, or PBMCs.

The CDR3 sequence is 15 residues long. Trimming removed 3 bases from V and 0 bases from J, with 9 bases in between. Germline values: CDR1 SNHLY, CDR2 FYNNEI. Method: immunoSEQ multiplex PCR; TCRdb's copy keeps in-frame clones and lacks some. The profile shows about 93,000 clones, about 80% of them singletons. Sample: peripheral blood. The source of this sequence is a human donor in a cohort sampled during active COVID-19. The chain carries TRBV2 and TRBJ1-3; D gene ambiguous. The CDR3 loop reads CASSEAPGSGNTIYF. The CDR3 bases are TGTGCCAGCAGTGAGGCCCCAGGCTCTGGAAACACCATATATTTT.